Following are 20 T cell receptor beta chains from one sample sequenced in a study of metastatic and nonmetastatic thyroid tumors. With MiXCR, TCRdb reprocessed the PCR reads. The data show around 15,000 clones, roughly 13% seen once. Every patient underwent thyroid surgery untreated. Sequencing input: blood. These receptors came from a female donor with papillary thyroid cancer or a benign thyroid nodule (not recorded which). Some clones in this sample may be carry-over from other donors' samples.

V and J are TRBV19 and TRBJ2-2; 7 bases are a match to TRBD1. The CDR3 runs 15 residues. Germline V gives CDR1 LNHDA, CDR2 SQIVND (reference sequence). The V segment lost 6 bases and the J segment 0 bases; nucleotides outside the gene matches: 4. The CDR3 here is CASRGDSANTGELFF. CDR3 sequence (DNA): TGTGCCAGTAGGGGGGACAGCGCGAACACCGGGGAGCTGTTTTTT.

The chain joins TRBV7-3 to TRBJ2-2, with 8 positions matching TRBD1. V shed 1 base, J shed 6 bases, and the junction held 7 bases outside the gene matches. The CDR3 length is 16 residues. Germline loops: CDR1 SGHTA, CDR2 FQGTGA. As DNA, the CDR3 is TGTGCCAGCAGCTTAAGGGGGCAGGGGGCGCCCGGGGAGCTGTTTTTT. It yields the protein CASSLRGQGAPGELFF.

This clone has ten or more counts. V gene TRBV18 combines with J gene TRBJ2-6; possible D gene TRBD1, 8 bases. This CDR3 is built from 18 residues. CDR1 is KGHSH, CDR2 LQKENI, per germline. Trimming shortened V by 4 bases and J by 2 bases, and 18 bases separated the two germline ends. CDR3 nucleotide sequence: TGTGCCAGCTCACGAAGGACAGGGAGGGATACTGGGGCCAACGTCCTGACTTTC. Protein sequence: CASSRRTGRDTGANVLTF. Complete variable domain (other parts from reference TRBV18 and TRBJ2-6): NAGVMQNPRHLVRRRGQEARLRCSPMKGHSHVYWYRQLPEEGLKFMVYLQKENIIDESGMPKERFSAEFPKEGPSILRIQQVVRGDSAAYFCASSRRTGRDTGANVLTFGAGSRLTVL.

This clone is labeled as medium-sized (0.01 to 0.1%). The V gene is TRBV2, the J gene TRBJ1-5; D gene unclear. V was shortened by 5 bases and J by 0 bases, with 8 bases between the two germline ends. There are 14 residues in the CDR3. Germline loops: CDR1 SNHLY, CDR2 FYNNEI. CDR3 region: CASSRQNSNQPQHF. In DNA, the CDR3 is TGTGCCAGCAGTCGTCAGAATAGCAATCAGCCCCAGCATTTT.

This clone was detected ten times or more. CDR3 loop: CASSQKVGTGLYNSPLHF. As DNA, the CDR3 is TGTGCCAGCAGCCAAAAGGTCGGGACAGGACTTTATAATTCACCCCTCCACTTT. The chain employs TRBV3-1 and TRBJ1-6; 8 bases line up with TRBD1. CDR1 is LGHDT, CDR2 YNNKEL, per germline (reference sequence). The ends lost 2 bases at V and 4 bases at J; junction bases unmatched: 10. This CDR3 has 18 residues. The full variable domain, completed using reference TRBV3-1 and TRBJ1-6, is DTAVSQTPKYLVTQMGNDKSIKCEQNLGHDTMYWYKQDSKKFLKIMFSYNNKELIINETVPNRFSPKSPDKAHLNLHINSLELGDSAVYFCASSQKVGTGLYNSPLHFGNGTRLTVT.

This clone was counted many times. The rearrangement links TRBV30 to TRBJ2-2; the D call may be TRBD1 or TRBD2 (5 bases each). This CDR3 has 16 residues. V was trimmed by 7 bases and J by 5 bases, leaving 23 bases between them. The germline CDR1 and CDR2 sequences are GTSNPN and SVGIG (reference sequence). CDR3 protein: CASGGNGWGITGELFF. The DNA for the CDR3 is TGTGCCTCTGGTGGTAACGGCTGGGGGATAACCGGGGAGCTGTTTTTT.

By sample share, this clone is medium-sized. The gene calls are TRBV25-1 and TRBJ2-1; a possible D gene is TRBD1 (5 bases). Trimming cost V 3 bases and J 3 bases, with 9 bases left between them. This CDR3 is 14 amino acids long. The germline V gene has CDR1 MGHDK and CDR2 SYGVNS. This CDR3 is CASSDWGGYNEQFF. The CDR3 DNA is TGTGCCAGCAGTGATTGGGGCGGCTACAATGAGCAGTTCTTC.

This clone was counted at least ten times. The V and J genes are TRBV18 and TRBJ1-4, with D perhaps matching TRBD1 (6 bases). The V gene lost 2 bases and the J gene lost 8 bases, with 15 bases spanning the gap. The CDR3 loop spans 15 amino acids. Germline lookup yields CDR1 KGHSH and CDR2 LQKENI. This chain's CDR3 is CASSPVTGPQEKLFF. DNA of the CDR3: TGTGCCAGCTCACCAGTGACAGGTCCCCAGGAAAAACTGTTTTTT.

Of note for this clone: The final CDR3 position lacks the conserved phenylalanine or tryptophan, pointing to a likely read error. The V and J genes are TRBV6-1 and TRBJ2-2; maybe TRBD2 (6 bases). This CDR3 comprises 15 residues. Germline V gene data show CDR1 as MNHNS and CDR2 as SASEGT. Trimming removed 7 bases from V and 3 bases from J, with 15 bases in between. In nucleotides, the CDR3 is TGTGCCAGCACCAATATCGGGGGATACACCGGGGAGCTGTTTTCT. Translated, it gives CASTNIGGYTGELFS.

This clone was observed many times. Here the CDR3 DNA reads TGTGCCAGTATTAGCGGGGGGGCTTCCGGGGAGCTGTTTTTT. Its translation: CASISGGASGELFF. The genes are TRBV19 and TRBJ2-2, with 11 bases matching TRBD2. The length of the CDR3 is 14 residues. The germline V gene encodes CDR1 LNHDA and CDR2 SQIVND (reference sequence). Trimming at V came to 7 bases and at J to 6 bases, leaving 4 bases not matched to a gene.

This clone was recorded a few times. Mismatch with germline at one junction end may stem from a read error. This chain links TRBV6-1 with TRBJ2-3, with 7 bases aligning to TRBD2. The germline V gene has CDR1 MNHNS and CDR2 SASEGT. This CDR3 spans 18 amino acids. The CDR3 DNA sequence: TGTTCCAGCAGTGAAGACCCCCTTGCGGGGGTGTACACAGATACGCAGTATTTT. It encodes CSSSEDPLAGVYTDTQYF.

There are many counts of this clone. The chain is built from TRBV14 and TRBJ2-1; TRBD1 matches at 8 bases. Germline V gives CDR1 SGHDN, CDR2 FVKESK. V shed 0 bases, J shed 9 bases, and the junction held 10 bases outside the gene matches. The CDR3 runs to 16 residues. As DNA, the CDR3 is TGTGCCAGCAGCCAAGACAGGGGGCGCAACTTAGGTGAGCAGTTCTTC. Translating gives CASSQDRGRNLGEQFF.

The table lists this clone with many counts. The rearrangement joins TRBV27 to TRBJ1-5, with 7 bases identical to TRBD1. Trimming cost V 3 bases and J 4 bases; bases outside gene matches: 6. The CDR3 runs to 15 residues. Looked up from germline, CDR1 is MNHEY and CDR2 is SMNVEV (reference sequence). CDR3 sequence reads: CASSLTGYLNQPQHF. The CDR3 DNA reads TGTGCCAGCAGTTTGACAGGGTACCTTAATCAGCCCCAGCATTTT.

This clone was recorded at least ten times. The J gene is TRBJ2-7, the V gene TRBV20-1, with D unclear. Germline V gives CDR1 DFQATT, CDR2 SNEGSKA (reference sequence). Trimming removed 0 bases from V and 2 bases from J, with 8 bases in between. The CDR3 has 13 residues. For the CDR3, the DNA is TGCAGTGCTAGAGATTACAGAACCTACGAGCAGTACTTC. Protein: CSARDYRTYEQYF.

This clone showed up many times. The chain combines TRBV5-4 with TRBJ2-7; 11 positions agree with TRBD2. In germline, CDR1 is SGHNT, CDR2 YYREEE (reference sequence). The CDR3 spans 18 residues. V lost 2 bases to trimming and J lost 0 bases; unmatched junction nucleotides: 10. Here the CDR3 reads CASSLMTSGIPSSYEQYF. The CDR3 DNA sequence: TGTGCCAGCAGCTTAATGACTAGCGGGATCCCGAGCTCCTACGAGCAGTACTTC.

V usage is TRBV12-3 or TRBV12-4 and J usage is TRBJ1-2; 8 nucleotides align to TRBD1. The CDR3 is 16 amino acids. V trimming: 4 bases; J trimming: 0 bases; junction bases outside the gene matches: 7. The CDR3 DNA reads as TGTGCCAGCAGTTCAGGACAGGGTTTCGCTAACTATGGCTACACCTTC. Translation: CASSSGQGFANYGYTF.

V and J are TRBV20-1 and TRBJ1-3, with D maybe TRBD1 (5 bases). The germline CDR1 and CDR2 sequences are DFQATT and SNEGSKA (reference sequence). Trimming left V 3 bases short and J 3 bases short, with 12 bases between. The CDR3 runs to 14 residues. The CDR3 sequence: CSARGGVYGNTIYF. The CDR3 nucleotides are TGCAGTGCTAGGGGGGGAGTTTATGGAAACACCATATATTTT.

The chain uses TRBV27 and TRBJ2-3, with D possibly TRBD2 on 7 matching bases. This CDR3 region has 16 residues. Trimming took off 5 bases at V and 3 bases at J, with 18 bases between the two ends. Germline CDR1 and CDR2: MNHEY and SMNVEV (reference sequence). This CDR3 reads CASSGRGGAFTDTQYF. The CDR3 region has the DNA TGTGCCAGCAGTGGCCGTGGGGGGGCCTTTACAGATACGCAGTATTTT.

This clone was recorded at least ten times. This chain uses TRBV3-1 with TRBJ1-1, with D uncertain. V lost 4 bases to trimming and J lost 0 bases, with 15 bases between them. There are 16 residues in the CDR3. Germline V gene lookup returns CDR1 LGHDT and CDR2 YNNKEL (reference sequence). CDR3 sequence reads: CASSRLWGGLNTEAFF. The CDR3 nucleotides are TGTGCCAGCAGCCGCCTTTGGGGTGGACTGAACACTGAAGCTTTCTTT. The full variable domain, rest sourced from reference TRBV3-1 and TRBJ1-1, is DTAVSQTPKYLVTQMGNDKSIKCEQNLGHDTMYWYKQDSKKFLKIMFSYNNKELIINETVPNRFSPKSPDKAHLNLHINSLELGDSAVYFCASSRLWGGLNTEAFFGQGTRLTVV.

This chain uses TRBV6-2 or TRBV6-3 with TRBJ2-7, with D hard to call. Germline loops: CDR1 MNHEY, CDR2 SVGEGT. Trimming took 7 bases from V and 4 from J, leaving 14 bases between them. This CDR3 is built from 13 residues. CDR3 in amino acids: CASILSLVYEQYF. CDR3 nucleotides: TGTGCCAGCATCCTTAGCTTGGTGTACGAGCAGTACTTC.